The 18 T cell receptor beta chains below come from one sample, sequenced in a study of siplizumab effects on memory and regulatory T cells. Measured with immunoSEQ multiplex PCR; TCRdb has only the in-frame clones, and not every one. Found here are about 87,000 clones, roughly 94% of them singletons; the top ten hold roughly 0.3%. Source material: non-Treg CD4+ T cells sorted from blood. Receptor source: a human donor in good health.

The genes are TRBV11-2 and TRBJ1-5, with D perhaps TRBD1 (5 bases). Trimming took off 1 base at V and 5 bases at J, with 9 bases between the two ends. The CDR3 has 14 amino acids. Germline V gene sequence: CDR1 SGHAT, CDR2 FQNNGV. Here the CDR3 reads CASSLGGSDQPQHF. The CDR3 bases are TGTGCCAGCAGCTTAGGGGGGAGCGATCAGCCCCAGCATTTT. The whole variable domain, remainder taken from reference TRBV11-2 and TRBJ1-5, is EAGVAQSPRYKIIEKRQSVAFWCNPISGHATLYWYQQILGQGPKLLIQFQNNGVVDDSQLPKDRFSAERLKGVDSTLKIQPAKLEDSAVYLCASSLGGSDQPQHFGDGTRLSIL.

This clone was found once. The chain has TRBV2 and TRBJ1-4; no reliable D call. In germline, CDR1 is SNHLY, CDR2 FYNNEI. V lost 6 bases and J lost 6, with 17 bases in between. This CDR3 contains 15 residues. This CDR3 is CASSATGSGYEKLFF. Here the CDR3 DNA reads TGTGCCAGCAGCGCCACGGGGTCGGGGTATGAAAAACTGTTTTTT.

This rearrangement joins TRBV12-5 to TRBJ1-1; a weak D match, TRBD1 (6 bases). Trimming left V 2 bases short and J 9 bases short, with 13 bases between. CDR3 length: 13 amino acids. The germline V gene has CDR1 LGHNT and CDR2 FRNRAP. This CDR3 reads CASGLSGQTQAFF. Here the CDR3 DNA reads TGTGCTAGTGGTTTGTCCGGACAGACCCAAGCTTTCTTT.

CDR3 sequence reads: CASRASGVPAETQYF. As DNA, the CDR3 is TGTGCCAGCAGAGCGAGCGGGGTACCGGCAGAGACCCAGTACTTC. The rearrangement uses TRBV6-1 and TRBJ2-5; 7 nucleotides agree with TRBD2. Germline CDR1 MNHNS, CDR2 SASEGT. This CDR3 has 15 amino acids. After removal of 6 bases from V and 4 bases from J, the junction contained 11 bases not matched to a gene.

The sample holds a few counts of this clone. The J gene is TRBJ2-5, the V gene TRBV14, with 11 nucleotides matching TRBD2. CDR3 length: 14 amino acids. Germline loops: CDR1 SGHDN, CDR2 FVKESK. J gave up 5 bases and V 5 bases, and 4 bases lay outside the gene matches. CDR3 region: CASSSASGRETQYF. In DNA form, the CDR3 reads TGTGCCAGCAGCTCCGCTAGCGGGAGGGAGACCCAGTACTTC. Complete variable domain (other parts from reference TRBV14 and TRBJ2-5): EAGVTQFPSHSVIEKGQTVTLRCDPISGHDNLYWYRRVMGKEIKFLLHFVKESKQDESGMPNNRFLAERTGGTYSTLKVQPAELEDSGVYFCASSSASGRETQYFGPGTRLLVL.

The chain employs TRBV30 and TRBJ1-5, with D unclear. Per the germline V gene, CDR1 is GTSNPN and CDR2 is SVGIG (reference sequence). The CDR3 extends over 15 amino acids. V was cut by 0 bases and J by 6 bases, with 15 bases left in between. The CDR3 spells CAWSVLGAEGQPQHF. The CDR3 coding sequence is TGTGCCTGGAGTGTACTAGGTGCGGAGGGTCAGCCCCAGCATTTT.

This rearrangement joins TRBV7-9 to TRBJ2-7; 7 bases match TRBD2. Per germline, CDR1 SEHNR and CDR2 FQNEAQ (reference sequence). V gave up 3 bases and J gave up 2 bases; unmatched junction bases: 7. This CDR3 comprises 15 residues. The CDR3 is CASSFGAGETYEQYF. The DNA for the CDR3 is TGTGCCAGCAGCTTTGGGGCGGGAGAAACCTACGAGCAGTACTTC.

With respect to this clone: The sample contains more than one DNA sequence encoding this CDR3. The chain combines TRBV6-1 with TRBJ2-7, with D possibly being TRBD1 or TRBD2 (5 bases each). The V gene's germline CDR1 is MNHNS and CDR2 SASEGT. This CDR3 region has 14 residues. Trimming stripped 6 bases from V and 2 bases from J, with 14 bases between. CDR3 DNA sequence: TGTGCCAGCAGCGCCGGGACGGGAACCTACGAGCAGTACTTC. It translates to CASSAGTGTYEQYF.

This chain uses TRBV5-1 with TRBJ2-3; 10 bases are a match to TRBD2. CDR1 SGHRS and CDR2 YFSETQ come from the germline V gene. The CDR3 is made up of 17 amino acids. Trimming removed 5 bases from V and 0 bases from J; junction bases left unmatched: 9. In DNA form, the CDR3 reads TGCGCCAGCAGTTCGGGACTAGCGACGACTAGCACAGATACGCAGTATTTT. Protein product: CASSSGLATTSTDTQYF.

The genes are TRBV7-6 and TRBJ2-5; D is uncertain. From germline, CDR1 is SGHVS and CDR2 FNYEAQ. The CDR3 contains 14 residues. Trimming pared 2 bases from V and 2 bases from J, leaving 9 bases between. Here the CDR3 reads CASSLLSFQETQYF. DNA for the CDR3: TGTGCCAGCAGCTTATTGTCTTTTCAAGAGACCCAGTACTTC. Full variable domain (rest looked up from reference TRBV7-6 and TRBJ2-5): GAGVSQSPRYKVTKRGQDVALRCDPISGHVSLYWYRQALGQGPEFLTYFNYEAQQDKSGLPNDRFSAERPEGSISTLTIQRTEQRDSAMYRCASSLLSFQETQYFGPGTRLLVL.

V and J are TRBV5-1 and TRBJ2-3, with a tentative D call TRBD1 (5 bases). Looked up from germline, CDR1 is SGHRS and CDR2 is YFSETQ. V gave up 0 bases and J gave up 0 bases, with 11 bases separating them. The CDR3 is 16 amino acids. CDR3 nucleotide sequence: TGCGCCAGCAGCTTGGGAGTGCAGGGAAGCACAGATACGCAGTATTTT. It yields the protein CASSLGVQGSTDTQYF.

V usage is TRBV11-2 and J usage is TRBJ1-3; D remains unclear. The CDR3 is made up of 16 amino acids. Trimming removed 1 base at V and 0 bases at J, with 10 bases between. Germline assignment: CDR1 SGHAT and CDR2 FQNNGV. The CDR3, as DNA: TGTGCCAGCAGCTTAGTCGGAACAGACTCTGGAAACACCATATATTTT. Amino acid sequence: CASSLVGTDSGNTIYF.

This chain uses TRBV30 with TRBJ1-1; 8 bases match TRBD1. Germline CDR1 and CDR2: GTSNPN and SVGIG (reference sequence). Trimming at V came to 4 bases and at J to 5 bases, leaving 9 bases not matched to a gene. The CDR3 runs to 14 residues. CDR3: CAWNPQGAGTEAFF. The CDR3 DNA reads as TGTGCCTGGAACCCCCAGGGGGCTGGGACTGAAGCTTTCTTT.

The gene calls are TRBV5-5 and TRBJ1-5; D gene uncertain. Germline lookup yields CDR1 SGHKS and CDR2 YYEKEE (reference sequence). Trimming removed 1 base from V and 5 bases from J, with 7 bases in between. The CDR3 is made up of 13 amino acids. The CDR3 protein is CASSLNRDQPQHF. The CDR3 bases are TGTGCCAGCAGCTTGAACCGGGATCAGCCCCAGCATTTT.

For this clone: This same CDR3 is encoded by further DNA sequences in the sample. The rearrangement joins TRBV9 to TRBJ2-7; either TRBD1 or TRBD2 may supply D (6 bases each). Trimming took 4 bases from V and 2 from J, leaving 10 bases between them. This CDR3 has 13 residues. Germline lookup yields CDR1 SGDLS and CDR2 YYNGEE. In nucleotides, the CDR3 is TGTGCCAGCAGCCCCCGGGGGCCCTACGAGCAGTACTTC. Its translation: CASSPRGPYEQYF.

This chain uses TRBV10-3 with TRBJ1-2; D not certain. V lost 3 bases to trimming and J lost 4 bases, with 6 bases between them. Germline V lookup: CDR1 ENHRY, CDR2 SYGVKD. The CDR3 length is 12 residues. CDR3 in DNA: TGTGCCATCAGTGAACAGTCCTATGGCTACACCTTC. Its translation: CAISEQSYGYTF.

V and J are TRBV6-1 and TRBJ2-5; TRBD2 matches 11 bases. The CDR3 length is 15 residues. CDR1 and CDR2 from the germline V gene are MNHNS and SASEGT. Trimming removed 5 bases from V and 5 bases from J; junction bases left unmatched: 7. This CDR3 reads CASSPTSGGRETQYF. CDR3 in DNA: TGTGCCAGCAGTCCCACTAGCGGGGGCCGGGAGACCCAGTACTTC.

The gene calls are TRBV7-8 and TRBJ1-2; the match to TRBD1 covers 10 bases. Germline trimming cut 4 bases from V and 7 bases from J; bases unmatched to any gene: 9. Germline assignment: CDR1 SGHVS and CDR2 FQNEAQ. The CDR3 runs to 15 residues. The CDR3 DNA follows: TGTGCCAGCAGCTCCCGGGGACAGGGGTGGCCTGGCTACACCTTC. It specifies CASSSRGQGWPGYTF.